This T cell receptor (beta chain) was recovered during a study of cytomegalovirus exposure and HLA in healthy donors. Primers for the PCR totalled 60 Vbeta and 13 Jbeta. Profiled with immunoSEQ multiplex PCR; TCRdb holds only in-frame clones, not every one. The sample lists 100,000 to 120,000 clones; 70% to 85% were seen once. The CDR3 totals 15 residues. Germline V gene data show CDR1 as MNHEY and CDR2 as SMNVEV (reference sequence). V trimming: 5 bases; J trimming: 4 bases; junction bases outside the gene matches: 10. The chain carries TRBV27 and TRBJ1-1; 7 nucleotides agree with TRBD1. The receptor comes from a woman aged 18-29 years in good health and CMV-seronegative. The specimen was PBMCs. The CDR3 reads CASSPTPRQGTEAFF. The CDR3 region has the DNA TGTGCCAGCAGTCCAACCCCACGACAGGGCACTGAAGCTTTCTTT.